The sequence of this T cell receptor (beta chain) was determined in a study of technical replicates of blood from several donors. Germline V gene lookup returns CDR1 SGHDN and CDR2 FVKESK. V lost 4 bases and J 0 bases, leaving 11 bases between the germline ends. This CDR3 spans 15 amino acids. Sequenced by immunoSEQ multiplex PCR; TCRdb stores in-frame clones only, minus some. The profile shows 65,000 to 90,000 clones, over 90% of them singletons. This clone was picked up one time. The sequenced sample was T cells isolated from PBMCs. This TCR was recovered from a human donor in good health. The rearrangement uses TRBV14 and TRBJ2-3; weak D call: TRBD2 (6 bases). CDR3 residues: CASSLSGLSTDTQYF. The CDR3 region has the DNA TGTGCCAGCAGCCTATCGGGACTCAGCACAGATACGCAGTATTTT.